Below are 27 T cell receptor beta chains sequenced from a single sample in a study of Ad26.COV2.S vaccination and SARS-CoV-2 variants. The treatment is: around 19 received Ad26.COV2.S at low or high dose, single or two shots; 5 received placebo; per-sample allocation not given. Day 63 after the first vaccine or placebo injection was the time point for sampling. The assay was immunoSEQ multiplex PCR, and TCRdb's table has in-frame clones only and misses some. The data show 250,000 or so clones, 87% seen once. Source: peripheral blood, taken in a trial of Ad26.COV2.S vaccine versus placebo. The receptors stem from a person aged 18 to 65 who received the Ad26.COV2.S COVID-19 vaccine or a placebo.

The chain has TRBV3-1 (or the pseudogene TRBV3-2) and TRBJ2-1; tentative D call: TRBD1 (6 bases). Germline lookup yields CDR1 LGHDT and CDR2 YNNKEL (reference sequence). V was cut by 11 bases and J by 5 bases, with 16 bases left in between. This CDR3 is built from 13 residues. CDR3 region: CASDGGRNNEQFF. CDR3 in DNA: TGTGCCTCAGATGGGGGCCGAAACAATGAGCAGTTCTTC.

This CDR3 reads CASSPEVSANTGELFF. CDR3 sequence (DNA): TGTGCCAGCTCACCTGAGGTCTCCGCGAACACCGGGGAGCTGTTTTTT. The rearrangement uses TRBV18 and TRBJ2-2; D remains ambiguous. Germline loops: CDR1 KGHSH, CDR2 LQKENI. The CDR3 runs to 16 residues. V shed 3 bases and J shed 0 bases, with 11 bases lying between them.

This sequence joins TRBV6-2 or TRBV6-3 and TRBJ2-1, with 7 bases identical to TRBD2. This CDR3 is built from 14 residues. Germline CDR1 MNHEY, CDR2 SVGEGT. Trimming at V came to 2 bases and at J to 6 bases, leaving 4 bases not matched to a gene. The DNA for the CDR3 is TGTGCCAGCAGTTACGCGGCTAGCGGCAATGAGCAGTTCTTC. Protein product: CASSYAASGNEQFF.

The genes are TRBV27 and TRBJ2-7; TRBD2 matches 9 bases. The CDR3 has 16 amino acids. Germline CDR1 MNHEY, CDR2 SMNVEV (reference sequence). J gave up 4 bases and V 3 bases, and 10 bases lay outside the gene matches. The CDR3 here is CASSFRRGGGSYEQYF. As DNA, the CDR3 is TGTGCCAGCAGTTTTCGGCGGGGGGGAGGATCTTACGAGCAGTACTTC.

The V and J genes are TRBV10-3 and TRBJ1-6; D might be TRBD1 (5 bases). The V end lost 0 bases, the J end lost 8 bases, and 14 bases lay between the germline ends. Germline CDR1 reads ENHRY; CDR2 reads SYGVKD. The length of the CDR3 is 16 residues. CDR3 loop: CAISESPGRVDSPLHF. The CDR3 DNA reads as TGTGCCATCAGTGAGTCGCCGGGCAGGGTAGATTCACCCCTCCACTTT.

The chain couples TRBV25-1 to TRBJ2-7, with 10 bases identical to TRBD1. This CDR3 has 15 amino acids. V dropped 4 bases and J dropped 4; count of bases not matched to a gene: 7. The germline gives CDR1 MGHDK, CDR2 SYGVNS. DNA for the CDR3: TGTGCCAGCAGTGCCTTTCCGGGACAGGGGTACGAGCAGTACTTC. Amino acids: CASSAFPGQGYEQYF.

The genes are TRBV9 and TRBJ2-7; D unclear. The CDR3 contains 10 residues. V was clipped by 7 bases and J by 0 bases, with 2 bases between them. Germline values: CDR1 SGDLS, CDR2 YYNGEE. The CDR3 DNA sequence: TGTGCCAGCGGCTCCTACGAGCAGTACTTC. It translates to CASGSYEQYF.

The CDR3 spells CATKMGQGHSPLHF. CDR3 sequence (DNA): TGTGCCACCAAAATGGGACAGGGACATTCACCCCTCCACTTT. This chain connects TRBV24-1 to TRBJ1-6; 9 positions match TRBD1. J gave up 8 bases and V 8 bases, and 6 bases lay outside the gene matches. This CDR3 spans 14 amino acids. Germline CDR1 KGHDR, CDR2 SFDVKD.

The CDR3 region has the DNA TGTGCCAGCAGTTATTCTAGGAAGGACAGCCTGCTCCCCCCCTACGAGCAGTACGTC. Amino acid sequence: CASSYSRKDSLLPPYEQYV. The rearrangement links TRBV6-2 or TRBV6-3 to TRBJ2-7; TRBD1 might be the D (6 bases). The CDR3 has 19 amino acids. CDR1 is MNHEY, CDR2 SVGEGT, per germline. V was pared by 3 bases and J by 2 bases, with 26 bases between.

The chain is built from TRBV7-2 and TRBJ2-5, with TRBD1 matching over 7 bases. Trimming at V came to 5 bases and at J to 0 bases, leaving 6 bases not matched to a gene. Germline loops: CDR1 SGHTA, CDR2 FQGNSA. The CDR3 contains 15 residues. In nucleotides, the CDR3 is TGTGCCAGCAGCCGTCAGACAGGGTACCAAGAGACCCAGTACTTC. Translation: CASSRQTGYQETQYF.

In the case of this clone: In the same sample, other DNA sequences code for this CDR3. The chain links TRBV3-1 (or the pseudogene TRBV3-2) to TRBJ1-1; 9 bases map to TRBD1. The CDR3 sequence is 14 residues long. J was trimmed by 1 base and V by 3 bases; bases with no gene match: 0. Germline CDR1 and CDR2: LGHDT and YNNKEL (reference sequence). CDR3 region: CASSQGQGNTEAFF. In nucleotides, the CDR3 is TGTGCCAGCAGCCAGGGACAGGGGAACACTGAAGCTTTCTTT.

The chain is built from TRBV19 and TRBJ1-1, with D perhaps matching TRBD1 (5 bases). Germline V CDR1 and CDR2: LNHDA, SQIVND (reference sequence). The CDR3 has 19 residues. Trimming took 6 bases from V and 1 from J, leaving 27 bases between them. The CDR3 is CASRLLWRRVWGGNTEAFF. CDR3 nucleotide sequence: TGTGCCAGTAGACTACTCTGGAGGCGAGTCTGGGGGGGGAACACTGAAGCTTTCTTT.

The rearrangement links TRBV5-1 to TRBJ2-5; 9 nucleotides align to TRBD2. The CDR3 extends over 16 amino acids. Germline-derived CDR1 and CDR2 are SGHRS and YFSETQ. V gave up 3 bases and J gave up 4 bases; unmatched junction bases: 10. CDR3 in amino acids: CASSSRAAGGVETQYF. The CDR3 DNA reads TGCGCCAGCAGCTCCCGGGCAGCGGGGGGCGTAGAGACCCAGTACTTC.

The CDR3 region has the DNA TGTGCCAGCAATAATGGGGCTGAAGCTTTCTTT. Translation gives CASNNGAEAFF. The rearrangement links TRBV25-1 to TRBJ1-1; no definite D call. Between the trimmed V and J ends, which lost 7 bases and 6 bases, there was a span of 9 bases. The CDR3 covers 11 residues. Germline CDR1 is MGHDK and CDR2 is SYGVNS.

The genes are TRBV7-9 and TRBJ2-2; D might be TRBD1 or TRBD2, each matching 5 bases. V lost 2 bases and J lost 0, with 10 bases in between. The CDR3 is 16 amino acids. Germline values: CDR1 SEHNR, CDR2 FQNEAQ (reference sequence). The CDR3 loop is CASSLRGVTNTGELFF. The CDR3 DNA follows: TGTGCCAGCAGCTTAAGGGGAGTTACGAACACCGGGGAGCTGTTTTTT.

The V gene is TRBV6-2 or TRBV6-3, the J gene TRBJ1-5, with a possible D match to TRBD1 (5 bases). Trimming shortened V by 2 bases and J by 7 bases, and 12 bases separated the two germline ends. CDR3 length: 14 amino acids. Germline V gives CDR1 MNHEY, CDR2 SVGEGT. The CDR3 sequence is CASSYPLGRQPQHF. The CDR3 bases are TGTGCCAGCAGTTACCCACTGGGGCGCCAGCCCCAGCATTTT.

This clone was counted a few times. J is TRBJ1-5 and V is TRBV5-6; D might be TRBD1 (5 bases). This CDR3 is built from 18 residues. V dropped 0 bases and J dropped 5 bases, with 21 bases sitting between them. Germline V gene lookup returns CDR1 SGHDT and CDR2 YYEEEE. The CDR3 sequence is CASSLAGTAGVGHQPQHF. For the CDR3, the DNA is TGTGCCAGCAGCTTGGCCGGGACTGCGGGAGTGGGTCATCAGCCCCAGCATTTT.

V gene TRBV6-5 combines with J gene TRBJ2-5, with 7 bases fitting TRBD1. Germline-derived CDR1 and CDR2 are MNHEY and SVGAGI. CDR3 length equals 15 residues. With 5 bases clipped from V and 0 bases from J, the junction kept 6 bases outside the gene matches. The CDR3 protein is CASSRGRGYQETQYF. CDR3 DNA sequence: TGTGCCAGCAGTAGGGGCAGGGGGTACCAAGAGACCCAGTACTTC.

The rearrangement uses TRBV7-6 and TRBJ1-2; D remains unclear. V shed 3 bases and J shed 10 bases, with 21 bases lying between them. This CDR3 region has 15 residues. Per germline, CDR1 SGHVS and CDR2 FNYEAQ. CDR3 in amino acids: CASSLLRWAYLDYTF. In DNA, the CDR3 is TGTGCCAGCAGCTTGCTCCGGTGGGCCTACCTTGACTACACCTTC.

V gene TRBV7-9 combines with J gene TRBJ1-4; D perhaps matches TRBD1 (5 bases). V lost 0 bases, J lost 8 bases, and 19 bases lay in between. Germline-derived CDR1 and CDR2 are SEHNR and FQNEAQ (reference sequence). The CDR3 totals 17 residues. The CDR3 DNA reads as TGTGCCAGCAGCTTAGCCGAATTGAGGGGTGGAAGGGAAAAACTGTTTTTT. Amino acids: CASSLAELRGGREKLFF.

J is TRBJ1-1 and V is TRBV19, with D hard to call. The V and J ends lost 1 base and 1 base respectively, with 16 bases between them. Germline V lookup: CDR1 LNHDA, CDR2 SQIVND (reference sequence). The CDR3 sequence is 17 residues long. The CDR3 region is CASSIGRRLRANTEAFF. The CDR3 DNA is TGTGCCAGTAGTATAGGGCGTCGCTTGAGGGCGAACACTGAAGCTTTCTTT. The full variable domain, in which reference TRBV19 and TRBJ1-1 provide the parts outside the CDR3, is DGGITQSPKYLFRKEGQNVTLSCEQNLNHDAMYWYRQDPGQGLRLIYYSQIVNDFQKGDIAEGYSVSREKKESFPLTVTSAQKNPTAFYLCASSIGRRLRANTEAFFGQGTRLTVV.

The rearrangement joins TRBV29-1 to TRBJ1-2, with TRBD1 as a possible D gene (5 bases). The V end lost 6 bases, the J end lost 7 bases, and 21 bases lay between the germline ends. The CDR3 spans 14 residues. Germline CDR1 and CDR2: SQVTM and ANQGSEA. The CDR3 sequence: CSVVVVGGYGGYTF. The CDR3 DNA reads TGCAGCGTCGTTGTTGTGGGGGGTTATGGTGGCTACACCTTC.

The V gene is TRBV15, the J gene TRBJ2-5, with 11 bases aligning to TRBD2. This CDR3 spans 17 amino acids. With V trimmed by 5 bases and J by 5 bases, 13 bases remained unmatched. Germline-derived CDR1 and CDR2 are LNHNV and YYDKDF (reference sequence). The CDR3 protein is CATSALGSGRARETQYF. CDR3 DNA sequence: TGTGCCACCAGCGCCCTAGGTAGCGGGAGGGCCCGGGAGACCCAGTACTTC.

The chain employs TRBV9 and TRBJ2-2, with 12 bases matching TRBD2. J lost 5 bases, V lost 4 bases, and 3 bases had no gene match. Germline values: CDR1 SGDLS, CDR2 YYNGEE. This CDR3 region has 15 residues. CDR3 in DNA: TGTGCCAGCAGCCCAGGGACTAGCGGGACCGGGGAGCTGTTTTTT. Translated: CASSPGTSGTGELFF.

A note on this clone: Other DNA sequences in the sample encode the same CDR3. The chain uses TRBV18 and TRBJ1-1; TRBD1 aligns across 7 bases. V shed 3 bases, J shed 0 bases, and the junction held 4 bases outside the gene matches. CDR3 length: 15 amino acids. Per the germline V gene, CDR1 is KGHSH and CDR2 is LQKENI. The CDR3 spells CASSPRQGMNTEAFF. CDR3 bases: TGTGCCAGCTCACCCCGACAGGGAATGAACACTGAAGCTTTCTTT.

CDR3 bases: TGTGCCAGCAGTTACTCGACGGGGACCGCGAACGAAAAACTGTTTTTT. This codes for CASSYSTGTANEKLFF. The chain joins TRBV6-2 or TRBV6-3 to TRBJ1-4; tentatively, D is TRBD1 (5 bases). The CDR3 is made up of 16 amino acids. Germline loops: CDR1 MNHEY, CDR2 SVGEGT. V was trimmed by 0 bases and J by 8 bases, leaving 16 bases between them.

CDR3 nucleotides: TGTGCCAGCAGCGAGCAGGGGAAACGGCTGTTTTTT. It is translated as CASSEQGKRLFF. V is TRBV2 and J is TRBJ1-4; D perhaps matches TRBD1 (6 bases). V was shortened by 6 bases and J by 14 bases, with 16 bases between the two germline ends. The germline CDR1 and CDR2 sequences are SNHLY and FYNNEI. CDR3 size: 12 residues.